Each of the 22 T cell receptor beta chains below was sequenced from the same sample in a study of shared clonotypes between healthy human individuals. The table came from immunoSEQ multiplex PCR; TCRdb's copy has only in-frame clones and leaves some out. This sample has millions of clones; roughly 92% occur once, and the top ten carry about 0.13%. The sample was naive CD4+ T cells sorted from blood. Subset denoted: CD45RA+ positively selected. The origin of the receptors is a man in his late teens or twenties in good health.

This chain uses TRBV30 with TRBJ2-3, with 9 bases fitting TRBD2. Germline-derived CDR1 and CDR2 are GTSNPN and SVGIG (reference sequence). CDR3 size: 15 residues. V was clipped by 0 bases and J by 2 bases; unmatched bases: 3. The CDR3 nucleotides are TGTGCCTGGAGTGTAATAGCGGGAGTCACAGATACGCAGTATTTT. Its translation: CAWSVIAGVTDTQYF.

J is TRBJ2-5 and V is TRBV19, with 11 bases identical to TRBD1. The J segment lost 5 bases and the V segment lost 5 bases, leaving 10 bases of the junction unmatched. This CDR3 region has 16 residues. Germline values: CDR1 LNHDA, CDR2 SQIVND (reference sequence). The CDR3 loop reads CASSVLGQGEGETQYF. The CDR3 region has the DNA TGTGCCAGTAGTGTCTTGGGACAGGGGGAAGGGGAGACCCAGTACTTC.

This chain joins TRBV4-3 and TRBJ2-6; no reliable D call. This CDR3 contains 17 residues. V dropped 0 bases and J dropped 0 bases, with 9 bases sitting between them. Germline CDR1 reads LGHNA; CDR2 reads YSLEER. As DNA, the CDR3 is TGCGCCAGCAGCCAAGACCGTGAATCCTCTGGGGCCAACGTCCTGACTTTC. It encodes CASSQDRESSGANVLTF.

This rearrangement joins TRBV28 to TRBJ1-5; D not resolved. Germline CDR1 reads MDHEN; CDR2 reads SYDVKM. The V end lost 1 base, the J end lost 6 bases, and 7 bases lay between the germline ends. This CDR3 spans 13 amino acids. The CDR3 DNA sequence: TGTGCCAGCAGTTTATCAGGCGGTCAGCCCCAGCATTTT. It codes for CASSLSGGQPQHF.

This chain joins TRBV6-4 and TRBJ2-2; D is undetermined. Trimming took off 4 bases at V and 1 base at J, with 13 bases between the two ends. Germline V lookup: CDR1 MRHNA, CDR2 SNTAGT. This CDR3 spans 16 amino acids. Here the CDR3 reads CASSVDRTENTGELFF. The CDR3 DNA is TGTGCCAGCAGTGTCGATCGTACCGAGAACACCGGGGAGCTGTTTTTT.

V and J are TRBV5-1 and TRBJ1-2, with D uncertain. The V gene lost 6 bases and the J gene lost 5 bases, with 14 bases spanning the gap. CDR1 and CDR2 (germline): SGHRS, YFSETQ. CDR3 length: 13 residues. The CDR3 reads CASTLGGGYGYTF. DNA of the CDR3: TGCGCCAGCACGTTGGGCGGCGGTTATGGCTACACCTTC.

The genes are TRBV19 and TRBJ1-5; D might be TRBD1 (5 bases). Germline loops: CDR1 LNHDA, CDR2 SQIVND (reference sequence). There are 14 residues in the CDR3. With 8 bases removed from V and 3 bases from J, the gap between germline ends came to 14 bases. CDR3 bases: TGTGCCAGTGGGACGGATGGATCCAATCAGCCCCAGCATTTT. It translates to CASGTDGSNQPQHF.

V and J are TRBV25-1 and TRBJ1-3, with no clear D. V shed 5 bases and J shed 1 base, with 6 bases lying between them. CDR1 and CDR2 from the germline V gene are MGHDK and SYGVNS. The CDR3 is 13 amino acids. In nucleotides, the CDR3 is TGTGCCAGCAGTTTTAGTTCTGGAAACACCATATATTTT. Its protein product is CASSFSSGNTIYF.

The chain couples TRBV27 to TRBJ1-3, with D tentatively TRBD1 (5 bases). This CDR3 has 15 amino acids. The V gene's germline CDR1 is MNHEY and CDR2 SMNVEV (reference sequence). V was shortened by 3 bases and J by 2 bases, with 11 bases between the two germline ends. The CDR3 nucleotides read TGTGCCAGCAGTTTGGGGGGGGGAACTGGAAACACCATATATTTT. Translated: CASSLGGGTGNTIYF.

This clone was seen a single time. This chain uses TRBV19 with TRBJ2-1, with 15 bases aligning to TRBD2. The CDR3 extends over 18 amino acids. V dropped 5 bases and J dropped 4; count of bases not matched to a gene: 9. CDR1 is LNHDA, CDR2 SQIVND, per germline (reference sequence). For the CDR3, the DNA is TGTGCCAGTAGTGGCCCCGGGACTAGCGGGGGGCGTTACAATGAGCAGTTCTTC. Its translation is CASSGPGTSGGRYNEQFF. The complete variable domain, with remaining parts taken from reference TRBV19 and TRBJ2-1, reads DGGITQSPKYLFRKEGQNVTLSCEQNLNHDAMYWYRQDPGQGLRLIYYSQIVNDFQKGDIAEGYSVSREKKESFPLTVTSAQKNPTAFYLCASSGPGTSGGRYNEQFFGPGTRLTVL.

V and J are TRBV7-2 and TRBJ2-5; TRBD2 agrees at 13 bases. Germline V lookup: CDR1 SGHTA, CDR2 FQGNSA. The CDR3 spans 18 residues. Trimming took 2 bases from V and 2 from J; bases not matched to a gene: 8. The CDR3 sequence: CASSLRLAGGPLQETQYF. The CDR3 DNA sequence: TGTGCCAGCAGCTTACGACTAGCGGGGGGACCCTTACAAGAGACCCAGTACTTC.

J is TRBJ2-2 and V is TRBV30; unclear D gene. V was trimmed by 0 bases and J by 8 bases, leaving 7 bases between them. This CDR3 contains 12 residues. CDR1 and CDR2 from the germline V gene are GTSNPN and SVGIG (reference sequence). CDR3 in DNA: TGTGCCTGGAGTGTACATGGAGGGGAGCTGTTTTTT. It specifies CAWSVHGGELFF. The full variable domain, rest sourced from reference TRBV30 and TRBJ2-2, is SQTIHQWPATLVQPVGSPLSLECTVEGTSNPNLYWYRQAAGRGLQLLFYSVGIGQISSEVPQNLSASRPQDRQFILSSKKLLLSDSGFYLCAWSVHGGELFFGEGSRLTVL.

V gene TRBV2 combines with J gene TRBJ1-5, with D perhaps TRBD1 (5 bases). The V and J ends lost 6 bases and 4 bases respectively, with 10 bases between them. The CDR3 runs to 13 residues. Germline V gene lookup returns CDR1 SNHLY and CDR2 FYNNEI. CDR3 DNA: TGTGCCAGCAGCCGGGACGTAAATCAGCCCCAGCATTTT. Translating gives CASSRDVNQPQHF.

V and J are TRBV9 and TRBJ1-4, with D uncertain. The germline V gene has CDR1 SGDLS and CDR2 YYNGEE. V was clipped by 0 bases and J by 5 bases, with 11 bases between them. This CDR3 is 15 amino acids long. This CDR3 is CASSVGGPPNEKLFF. The CDR3 DNA follows: TGTGCCAGCAGCGTAGGAGGTCCGCCGAATGAAAAACTGTTTTTT. Full variable domain (remainder filled in from reference TRBV9 and TRBJ1-4): DSGVTQTPKHLITATGQRVTLRCSPRSGDLSVYWYQQSLDQGLQFLIQYYNGEERAKGNILERFSAQQFPDLHSELNLSSLELGDSALYFCASSVGGPPNEKLFFGSGTQLSVL.

The rearrangement links TRBV5-1 to TRBJ1-5; 8 bases map to TRBD1. The CDR3 sequence is 19 residues long. Germline values: CDR1 SGHRS, CDR2 YFSETQ. Trimming removed 5 bases from V and 0 bases from J; junction bases left unmatched: 16. CDR3 nucleotides: TGCGCCAGCAGACCCCACGGGACAGGAAGGGCTAATAGCAATCAGCCCCAGCATTTT. It specifies CASRPHGTGRANSNQPQHF.

The rearrangement uses TRBV28 and TRBJ1-2, with D perhaps TRBD1 (5 bases). CDR1 is MDHEN and CDR2 is SYDVKM in the germline V gene. This CDR3 region has 16 residues. With 5 bases removed from V and 4 bases from J, the gap between germline ends came to 20 bases. The CDR3 coding sequence is TGTGCCAGCAGTCCGCCACCCGAAGGGGTAGGCTATGGCTACACCTTC. Its translation is CASSPPPEGVGYGYTF.

To note about this clone: A read error may account for a junction end that differs from germline. The V call is TRBV7-6, the J call TRBJ2-7, with 11 bases identical to TRBD1. CDR3 length equals 16 residues. Looked up from germline, CDR1 is SGHVS and CDR2 is FNYEAQ. The CDR3 DNA sequence: TGTGCCAGCAGCCTAGCCTCGGGACAGGGGGCCTACGAGCAGTACTTC. This gives the protein CASSLASGQGAYEQYF.

The chain couples TRBV27 to TRBJ1-1; D not certain. The V end lost 5 bases, the J end lost 11 bases, and 15 bases lay between the germline ends. This CDR3 spans 12 amino acids. Looked up from germline, CDR1 is MNHEY and CDR2 is SMNVEV (reference sequence). CDR3 region: CASSERRGHAFF. CDR3 nucleotide sequence: TGTGCCAGCAGTGAAAGGCGAGGGCATGCTTTCTTT.

Concerning this clone itself: Within the sample, other DNA sequences also encode this same CDR3. The V call is TRBV7-3, the J call TRBJ1-1; unclear D gene. With 1 base removed from V and 1 base from J, the gap between germline ends came to 4 bases. Germline V CDR1 and CDR2: SGHTA, FQGTGA. The CDR3 is 13 residues long. The CDR3 here is CASSLRANTEAFF. DNA of the CDR3: TGTGCCAGCAGCTTAAGAGCGAACACTGAAGCTTTCTTT.

The rearrangement joins TRBV5-1 to TRBJ1-5, with D perhaps TRBD1 (5 bases). Germline V CDR1 and CDR2: SGHRS, YFSETQ. The CDR3 spans 15 residues. The germline V and J ends were trimmed by 0 bases and 3 bases, with 10 bases remaining between them. The CDR3 DNA reads TGCGCCAGCAGCTTGGAGGCAGGGCACAATCAGCCCCAGCATTTT. It encodes CASSLEAGHNQPQHF.

V usage is TRBV10-3 and J usage is TRBJ1-2, with a weak D call TRBD1 (6 bases). This CDR3 contains 12 residues. Germline CDR1 reads ENHRY; CDR2 reads SYGVKD. Trimming removed 10 bases from V and 1 base from J, with 10 bases in between. CDR3 nucleotides: TGTGCCAGTACGGACAGTAACTATGGCTACACCTTC. This sequence encodes CASTDSNYGYTF.

This chain uses TRBV21-1 with TRBJ2-7; TRBD2, the D gene given by the table, was not confirmed from the DNA. TRBV21-1 is shown as a pseudogene. The CDR3 has 15 residues. DNA of the CDR3: TGTGCCAGCAGCAGGGCCGGGGGGACCACTGAGGAGCAGTACTTC. Translated, it gives CASSRAGGTTEEQYF.